These 24 T cell receptor beta chains came from one sample sequenced in a study of shared clonotypes between healthy human individuals. The naive CD8 subset, CD45RO-negative cells positively selected for CCR7, excluded terminally differentiated effector memory CD45RA+ cells. Libraries were prepared by immunoSEQ multiplex PCR; TCRdb keeps only in-frame clonotypes and omits some of them. The table records hundreds of thousands of clones, 90% to 95% of them present only once. The sequencing sample was made of naive CD8+ T cells sorted from blood. These receptors all come from a man aged 30-40 years in good health.

As concerns this clone: Additional DNA sequences in this sample encode the identical CDR3. The rearrangement joins TRBV27 to TRBJ1-5; D unclear. Per the germline V gene, CDR1 is MNHEY and CDR2 is SMNVEV (reference sequence). V lost 2 bases and J lost 2, with 7 bases in between. The CDR3 is made up of 14 amino acids. The CDR3 protein is CASSLGGGNQPQHF. CDR3 DNA: TGTGCCAGCAGTTTAGGAGGAGGCAATCAGCCCCAGCATTTT.

The chain uses TRBV11-2 and TRBJ2-7; weak D call: TRBD1 (6 bases). The V gene's germline CDR1 is SGHAT and CDR2 FQNNGV. Between the trimmed V and J ends, which lost 6 bases and 0 bases, there was a span of 15 bases. This CDR3 comprises 15 residues. The CDR3 sequence is CASRHFTGISYEQYF. The CDR3, as DNA: TGTGCCAGCAGGCATTTTACAGGGATCTCCTACGAGCAGTACTTC.

This chain joins TRBV7-8 and TRBJ2-3, with D tentatively TRBD2 (7 bases). Trimming stripped 6 bases from V and 0 bases from J, with 28 bases between. The CDR3 covers 20 residues. Germline assignment: CDR1 SGHVS and CDR2 FQNEAQ. This chain's CDR3 is CASRPSIAVRRGGSTDTQYF. For the CDR3, the DNA is TGTGCCAGCAGACCTAGCATAGCAGTCCGGAGGGGGGGGAGCACAGATACGCAGTATTTT.

CDR3 loop: CSVEDPGTYNEQFF. The CDR3 DNA follows: TGCAGCGTTGAAGACCCAGGAACCTACAATGAGCAGTTCTTC. The chain has TRBV29-1 and TRBJ2-1; D ambiguous. Trimming took off 0 bases at V and 2 bases at J, with 8 bases between the two ends. This CDR3 spans 14 amino acids. Germline V gene lookup returns CDR1 SQVTM and CDR2 ANQGSEA.

The gene calls are TRBV5-4 and TRBJ2-7; D is undetermined. The CDR3 consists of 16 residues. Germline CDR1 reads SGHNT; CDR2 reads YYREEE (reference sequence). V shed 0 bases and J shed 0 bases, with 13 bases lying between them. For the CDR3, the DNA is TGTGCCAGCAGCTTGGTGTTTGGGGAAAGCTCCTACGAGCAGTACTTC. Its translation is CASSLVFGESSYEQYF.

This chain joins TRBV7-9 and TRBJ1-5, with no clear D. Germline lookup yields CDR1 SEHNR and CDR2 FQNEAQ (reference sequence). The CDR3 has 16 residues. Trimming pared 0 bases from V and 0 bases from J, leaving 9 bases between. This CDR3 reads CASSLAGNGSNQPQHF. The CDR3, as DNA: TGTGCCAGCAGCTTAGCCGGGAACGGTAGCAATCAGCCCCAGCATTTT.

The rearrangement links TRBV11-2 to TRBJ1-1, with 7 bases matching TRBD1. CDR3 length: 14 amino acids. With 4 bases clipped from V and 3 bases from J, the junction kept 5 bases outside the gene matches. Germline-derived CDR1 and CDR2 are SGHAT and FQNNGV. CDR3 nucleotides: TGTGCCAGCAGCTCACAGGGGCAGTACACTGAAGCTTTCTTT. Translation: CASSSQGQYTEAFF.

This clone showed up just once. V and J are TRBV18 and TRBJ2-1, with unresolved D. The V end was cut by 5 bases, the J end by 3 bases, with 8 bases between. Germline V CDR1 and CDR2: KGHSH, LQKENI. This CDR3 spans 13 amino acids. CDR3 in amino acids: CASSIALYNEQFF. CDR3 DNA sequence: TGTGCCAGCTCAATCGCCCTCTACAATGAGCAGTTCTTC.

The chain uses TRBV28 and TRBJ1-3; D is unclear. The CDR3 contains 16 residues. CDR1 and CDR2 (germline): MDHEN, SYDVKM. V dropped 3 bases and J dropped 3 bases, with 15 bases sitting between them. CDR3 coding DNA: TGTGCCAGCAGTTTGGAGGGCCAGGTTTATGGAAACACCATATATTTT. This encodes CASSLEGQVYGNTIYF.

The rearrangement joins TRBV19 to TRBJ1-4; tentative D call: TRBD1 (5 bases). CDR1 and CDR2 (germline): LNHDA, SQIVND (reference sequence). This CDR3 spans 17 amino acids. The germline V and J ends were trimmed by 6 bases and 5 bases, with 22 bases remaining between them. CDR3 loop: CASSDNPPDTYNEKLFF. As DNA, the CDR3 is TGTGCCAGTAGCGATAACCCGCCGGACACCTACAATGAAAAACTGTTTTTT.

The chain uses TRBV13 and TRBJ2-5; no definite D call. CDR1 PRHDT and CDR2 FYEKMQ come from the germline V gene (reference sequence). The germline V and J ends were trimmed by 3 bases and 0 bases, with 14 bases remaining between them. This CDR3 has 16 amino acids. The CDR3 loop reads CASSFRTGPNQETQYF. The CDR3 DNA follows: TGTGCCAGCAGCTTTCGAACCGGCCCCAACCAAGAGACCCAGTACTTC.

The V call is TRBV15, the J call TRBJ1-2; D ambiguous. The V gene's germline CDR1 is LNHNV and CDR2 YYDKDF (reference sequence). The CDR3 spans 13 residues. V lost 5 bases, J lost 8 bases, and 15 bases lay in between. CDR3 DNA: TGTGCCACCAGCCTTAGGAACGGATGGGGCTACACCTTC. It encodes CATSLRNGWGYTF.

The chain has TRBV10-2 and TRBJ2-7, with TRBD1 identical over 8 bases. CDR1 and CDR2 (germline): WSHSY, SAAADI. The CDR3 totals 16 residues. With 11 bases clipped from V and 2 bases from J, the junction kept 17 bases outside the gene matches. CDR3 coding DNA: TGCGCCTCTCAAGGGGTCGGGGACAGGAGGACCTACGAGCAGTACTTC. Translated, it gives CASQGVGDRRTYEQYF.

This clone was seen just once. The chain employs TRBV27 and TRBJ2-1, with a tentative D call TRBD1 (6 bases). The CDR3 loop spans 14 amino acids. From germline, CDR1 is MNHEY and CDR2 SMNVEV (reference sequence). Trimming shortened V by 5 bases and J by 2 bases, and 10 bases separated the two germline ends. The CDR3 is CASSVRDTYNEQFF. In DNA, the CDR3 is TGTGCCAGCAGTGTCCGGGACACCTACAATGAGCAGTTCTTC.

This chain links TRBV30 with TRBJ2-1; possible D gene TRBD2, 6 bases. This CDR3 has 14 amino acids. CDR1 GTSNPN and CDR2 SVGIG come from the germline V gene (reference sequence). V gave up 4 bases and J gave up 0 bases, with 10 bases separating them. The CDR3 DNA follows: TGTGCCTGGACAGGAGGGAGCTCCTACAATGAGCAGTTCTTC. Translation: CAWTGGSSYNEQFF.

The J gene is TRBJ1-5, the V gene TRBV19; 10 positions agree with TRBD1. Per germline, CDR1 LNHDA and CDR2 SQIVND (reference sequence). Trimming removed 6 bases from V and 5 bases from J; junction bases left unmatched: 4. The CDR3 contains 14 residues. Written as DNA, the CDR3 is TGTGCCAGTAGGATGACAGGGGGCTATCAGCCCCAGCATTTT. Translating it yields CASRMTGGYQPQHF.

The V and J genes are TRBV5-3 and TRBJ2-2, with 8 positions matching TRBD2. TRBV5-3 qualifies as an ORF whose function is uncertain. The J segment lost 7 bases and the V segment lost 0 bases, leaving 11 bases of the junction unmatched. This CDR3 region has 17 residues. CDR3 sequence (DNA): TGTGCCAGAAGCTTGGGAGGAACTAGCGGTTCGTTCGGGGAGCTGTTTTTT. Its protein product is CARSLGGTSGSFGELFF.

This clone was found once. The same CDR3 arises from other DNA sequences in this sample as well. J is TRBJ2-7 and V is TRBV30; TRBD1 is a possible D gene (6 bases). The germline V and J ends were trimmed by 0 bases and 4 bases, with 10 bases remaining between them. CDR1 is GTSNPN, CDR2 SVGIG, per germline (reference sequence). CDR3 length equals 13 residues. The CDR3 DNA reads as TGTGCCTGGAGTGTGGGTCAGGGGTACGAGCAGTACTTC. Protein: CAWSVGQGYEQYF. Supplemented by reference TRBV30 and TRBJ2-7, the full variable domain reads SQTIHQWPATLVQPVGSPLSLECTVEGTSNPNLYWYRQAAGRGLQLLFYSVGIGQISSEVPQNLSASRPQDRQFILSSKKLLLSDSGFYLCAWSVGQGYEQYFGPGTRLTVT.

The rearrangement links TRBV28 to TRBJ2-7; possibly TRBD1 for D (5 bases). Deletions cut 2 bases from V and 2 bases from J, with 10 bases between. The CDR3 sequence is 14 residues long. Germline lookup yields CDR1 MDHEN and CDR2 SYDVKM. CDR3 region: CASSLGAPPYEQYF. CDR3 sequence (DNA): TGTGCCAGCAGTTTAGGGGCTCCACCCTACGAGCAGTACTTC.

Notes on this clone: Other DNA sequences within the sample encode an identical CDR3. DNA for the CDR3: TGTGCCAGCAGCGTAGGTACCGGGGAGCTGTTTTTT. Protein sequence: CASSVGTGELFF. V usage is TRBV9 and J usage is TRBJ2-2, with D unresolved. CDR3 length equals 12 residues. The V gene lost 0 bases and the J gene lost 5 bases, with 2 bases spanning the gap. The germline CDR1 and CDR2 sequences are SGDLS and YYNGEE.

The V and J genes are TRBV27 and TRBJ2-3; possibly TRBD1 or TRBD2 for D (6 bases each). The V gene's germline CDR1 is MNHEY and CDR2 SMNVEV (reference sequence). V was pared by 0 bases and J by 3 bases, with 13 bases between. CDR3 length: 16 amino acids. DNA of the CDR3: TGTGCCAGCAGTTTATCGGGGGGCGTCTGGACAGATACGCAGTATTTT. Its translation is CASSLSGGVWTDTQYF.

The V call is TRBV4-1, the J call TRBJ2-1; D uncertain. Per germline, CDR1 MGHRA and CDR2 YSYEKL. V was trimmed by 1 base and J by 8 bases, leaving 9 bases between them. CDR3 length: 13 amino acids. The CDR3 sequence: CASSQVELHEQFF. The CDR3 DNA is TGCGCCAGCAGCCAAGTGGAGTTGCATGAGCAGTTCTTC.

CDR3 loop: CAISESKMGRANTEAFF. CDR3 in DNA: TGTGCCATCAGTGAGTCGAAGATGGGCAGGGCGAACACTGAAGCTTTCTTT. The V and J genes are TRBV10-3 and TRBJ1-1; D possibly corresponds to TRBD1 (5 bases). The CDR3 contains 17 residues. Looked up from germline, CDR1 is ENHRY and CDR2 is SYGVKD. The germline V and J ends were trimmed by 0 bases and 1 base, with 15 bases remaining between them.

The chain combines TRBV28 with TRBJ2-7; D remains unclear. CDR3 size: 14 residues. Between the trimmed V and J ends, which lost 6 bases and 2 bases, there was a span of 14 bases. Germline V gene lookup returns CDR1 MDHEN and CDR2 SYDVKM. CDR3 in amino acids: CASRKVADAYEQYF. DNA of the CDR3: TGTGCCAGCAGGAAAGTAGCCGACGCCTACGAGCAGTACTTC. Variable domain in full (rest from reference TRBV28 and TRBJ2-7): DVKVTQSSRYLVKRTGEKVFLECVQDMDHENMFWYRQDPGLGLRLIYFSYDVKMKEKGDIPEGYSVSREKKERFSLILESASTNQTSMYLCASRKVADAYEQYFGPGTRLTVT.